What follows is one T cell receptor beta chain and its context. This specimen comes from a study of T cell changes during pregnancy in multiple sclerosis. Libraries were prepared by immunoSEQ multiplex PCR; TCRdb keeps only in-frame clonotypes and omits some of them. The sample shows approximately 70,000 clones, approximately 90% of them seen only once. The V gene lost 6 bases and the J gene lost 3 bases, with 12 bases spanning the gap. CDR1 is LNHDA and CDR2 is SQIVND in the germline V gene (reference sequence). CDR3 length: 14 residues. Material: peripheral blood, obtained in the second trimester of pregnancy. The chain joins TRBV19 to TRBJ2-4; a possible D gene is TRBD1 (5 bases). The origin of this receptor is a female donor in good health, enrolled as a control in a pregnancy study. The CDR3 loop is CASSNQGDKNIQYF. CDR3 nucleotide sequence: TGTGCCAGTAGCAACCAGGGTGACAAAAACATTCAGTACTTC.